One and the same sample provided the 25 T cell receptor beta chains below, sequenced in a study of T cell responses to AZD1222 COVID-19 vaccine. The protocol was immunoSEQ multiplex PCR, while the TCRdb copy is restricted to in-frame clones and leaves out a portion. The sample lists nearly 110,000 clones, around 90% occurring once. The material was peripheral blood, obtained on day 0 of AZD1222 vaccination. Receptor source: an adult in good health.

This clone was detected only once. The chain couples TRBV6-5 to TRBJ1-6; D is uncertain. The CDR3 totals 12 residues. Germline assignment: CDR1 MNHEY and CDR2 SVGAGI. V lost 0 bases, J lost 10 bases, and 4 bases lay in between. CDR3 amino acids: CASSYSSSPLHF. In DNA form, the CDR3 reads TGTGCCAGCAGTTACTCGTCCTCACCCCTCCACTTT.

The chain uses TRBV4-2 and TRBJ1-4; D unclear. V was shortened by 1 base and J by 4 bases, with 10 bases between the two germline ends. The CDR3 runs to 15 residues. The germline V gene encodes CDR1 LGHNA and CDR2 YNFKEQ. CDR3 amino acids: CASSQVGTSNEKLFF. The CDR3 DNA follows: TGTGCCAGCAGCCAAGTCGGAACAAGTAATGAAAAACTGTTTTTT.

V usage is TRBV19 and J usage is TRBJ2-2, with TRBD2 matching over 11 bases. The V gene end was trimmed by 6 bases and the J gene end by 8 bases; junction bases not matched to a gene: 5. This CDR3 comprises 14 residues. CDR1 and CDR2 (germline): LNHDA, SQIVND (reference sequence). The CDR3, as DNA: TGTGCCAGTAGCCGCGGGACTAGCGGTGGGGAGCTGTTTTTT. Its protein product is CASSRGTSGGELFF.

For this clone: Other DNA sequences of this sample code for an identical CDR3. The chain couples TRBV30 to TRBJ2-7; D may be TRBD1 (6 bases). Trimming took 5 bases from V and 1 from J, leaving 6 bases between them. CDR1 is GTSNPN, CDR2 SVGIG, per germline (reference sequence). The CDR3 has 11 amino acids. CDR3 sequence: CAWDRSYEQYF. The CDR3 DNA follows: TGTGCCTGGGACAGGTCCTACGAGCAGTACTTC.

V and J are TRBV5-1 and TRBJ1-1; 7 positions match TRBD1. CDR1 is SGHRS and CDR2 is YFSETQ in the germline V gene. The CDR3 extends over 17 amino acids. Trimming at V came to 0 bases and at J to 3 bases, leaving 11 bases not matched to a gene. The CDR3: CASSLGAYRGKDTEAFF. The CDR3 nucleotides are TGCGCCAGCAGCTTGGGCGCCTACAGGGGTAAGGACACTGAAGCTTTCTTT.

V and J are TRBV7-2 and TRBJ1-2; D is possibly TRBD1 (5 bases). The CDR3 runs 14 residues. V shed 1 base and J shed 3 bases, with 9 bases lying between them. Per germline, CDR1 SGHTA and CDR2 FQGNSA. The CDR3 loop is CASSLDPGDYGYTF. CDR3 nucleotide sequence: TGTGCCAGCAGCTTAGACCCGGGGGACTATGGCTACACCTTC.

The CDR3 DNA sequence: TGTGCCAGTAGTAAAGGAGGCCAGGACCATTCCTACGAGCAGTACTTC. It codes for CASSKGGQDHSYEQYF. The J gene is TRBJ2-7, the V gene TRBV19; weak D call: TRBD2 (5 bases). V lost 4 bases and J 1 base, leaving 17 bases between the germline ends. CDR1 is LNHDA, CDR2 SQIVND, per germline (reference sequence). The CDR3 loop spans 16 amino acids.

The V and J genes are TRBV24-1 and TRBJ2-1; the D is unclear. This CDR3 spans 16 amino acids. V shed 2 bases and J shed 7 bases, with 17 bases lying between them. CDR1 and CDR2 (germline): KGHDR, SFDVKD. CDR3: CATSDSYGSYGNEQFF. The DNA for the CDR3 is TGTGCCACCAGTGATTCCTACGGTAGCTATGGTAATGAGCAGTTCTTC.

This rearrangement joins TRBV12-5 to TRBJ1-5; D is unresolved. CDR3 length: 17 residues. The germline V and J ends were trimmed by 0 bases and 1 base, with 13 bases remaining between them. Germline V gene lookup returns CDR1 LGHNT and CDR2 FRNRAP. In DNA, the CDR3 is TGTGCTAGTGGTTTGGTACCTGGGGTAGGAAGCAATCAGCCCCAGCATTTT. It yields the protein CASGLVPGVGSNQPQHF.

CDR3 sequence reads: CASSLESGIAMSSYEQYF. CDR3 in DNA: TGTGCCAGCAGCTTAGAAAGTGGGATAGCGATGAGCTCCTACGAGCAGTACTTC. This chain joins TRBV7-6 and TRBJ2-7; a weak D match, TRBD2 (5 bases). The CDR3 spans 18 residues. Trimming took 1 base from V and 0 from J, leaving 19 bases between them. From germline, CDR1 is SGHVS and CDR2 FNYEAQ.

V gene TRBV30 combines with J gene TRBJ2-7; 10 positions match TRBD1. Trimming at V came to 2 bases and at J to 3 bases, leaving 7 bases not matched to a gene. The CDR3 loop spans 15 amino acids. CDR1 is GTSNPN, CDR2 SVGIG, per germline (reference sequence). DNA of the CDR3: TGTGCCTGGAGTCCCAAGCGGGACAGGGGCTACGAGCAGTACTTC. Protein sequence: CAWSPKRDRGYEQYF.

This chain joins TRBV6-2 or TRBV6-3 and TRBJ1-1, with D perhaps matching TRBD1 (5 bases). Germline V gene data show CDR1 as MNHEY and CDR2 as SVGEGT. The CDR3 loop spans 14 amino acids. V was pared by 2 bases and J by 4 bases, with 11 bases between. Written as DNA, the CDR3 is TGTGCCAGCAGTTACGGGGGAAGTTTCACTGAAGCTTTCTTT. Amino acids: CASSYGGSFTEAFF.

The chain has TRBV5-5 and TRBJ2-1; no reliable D call. V lost 1 base and J 2 bases, leaving 10 bases between the germline ends. Germline CDR1 and CDR2: SGHKS and YYEKEE (reference sequence). The CDR3 length is 15 residues. The CDR3, as DNA: TGTGCCAGCAGCTTGTCAGGCTTACCCTACAATGAGCAGTTCTTC. It codes for CASSLSGLPYNEQFF.

V usage is TRBV30 and J usage is TRBJ1-2; 7 positions agree with TRBD1. The germline V gene encodes CDR1 GTSNPN and CDR2 SVGIG (reference sequence). The CDR3 totals 13 residues. The ends lost 5 bases at V and 3 bases at J; junction bases unmatched: 6. The CDR3 DNA follows: TGTGCCTGGTCGACAGGGACGGACTATGGCTACACCTTC. Residues: CAWSTGTDYGYTF. The full variable domain, in which reference TRBV30 and TRBJ1-2 provide the parts outside the CDR3, is SQTIHQWPATLVQPVGSPLSLECTVEGTSNPNLYWYRQAAGRGLQLLFYSVGIGQISSEVPQNLSASRPQDRQFILSSKKLLLSDSGFYLCAWSTGTDYGYTFGSGTRLTVV.

This chain connects TRBV11-1 to TRBJ2-7; D may be TRBD2 (5 bases). Trimming cost V 1 base and J 2 bases, with 12 bases left between them. The CDR3 loop spans 15 amino acids. Germline CDR1 is SGHAT and CDR2 is FQDESV (reference sequence). The CDR3 is CASSLVAGKTYEQYF. In nucleotides, the CDR3 is TGTGCCAGCAGCTTAGTGGCCGGGAAAACCTACGAGCAGTACTTC.

This clone was detected once. This chain connects TRBV7-9 to TRBJ2-4; D is unclear. This CDR3 contains 13 residues. Germline lookup yields CDR1 SEHNR and CDR2 FQNEAQ (reference sequence). Trimming left V 6 bases short and J 4 bases short, with 10 bases between. The CDR3 DNA reads TGTGCCAGCAGTTTCCCGGGTAAAAACATTCAGTACTTC. Translation gives CASSFPGKNIQYF.

The chain carries TRBV18 and TRBJ1-1; D is undetermined. In germline, CDR1 is KGHSH, CDR2 LQKENI. There are 13 residues in the CDR3. Deletions cut 3 bases from V and 1 base from J, with 6 bases between. The CDR3 protein is CASSPGRNTEAFF. CDR3 DNA sequence: TGTGCCAGCTCACCGGGGAGGAACACTGAAGCTTTCTTT.

The genes are TRBV4-2 and TRBJ2-7, with TRBD2 as a possible D gene (5 bases). Germline V CDR1 and CDR2: LGHNA, YNFKEQ. V shed 1 base and J shed 2 bases, with 12 bases lying between them. The length of the CDR3 is 15 residues. For the CDR3, the DNA is TGTGCCAGCAGCCAAGGAGAGGGAATCACCTACGAGCAGTACTTC. This gives the protein CASSQGEGITYEQYF.

This clone was counted between two and nine times. The chain employs TRBV4-2 and TRBJ2-1; 13 positions match TRBD2. The germline CDR1 and CDR2 sequences are LGHNA and YNFKEQ. The CDR3 consists of 16 residues. The ends lost 0 bases at V and 7 bases at J; junction bases unmatched: 3. The CDR3 loop reads CASSQDTSGGANEQFF. In DNA, the CDR3 is TGTGCCAGCAGCCAAGATACTAGCGGGGGGGCGAATGAGCAGTTCTTC.

This clone was detected a few times. V usage is TRBV5-1 and J usage is TRBJ1-3; D not resolved. This CDR3 spans 14 amino acids. CDR1 is SGHRS and CDR2 is YFSETQ in the germline V gene. Trimming pared 0 bases from V and 0 bases from J, leaving 4 bases between. The CDR3 is CASSLEGSGNTIYF. As DNA, the CDR3 is TGCGCCAGCAGCTTGGAAGGCTCTGGAAACACCATATATTTT.

This chain uses TRBV7-7 with TRBJ2-7; the match to TRBD1 covers 11 bases. The length of the CDR3 is 14 residues. The trim removed 4 bases at V and 3 bases at J, leaving 2 bases unmatched. Germline V CDR1 and CDR2: SSHAT, FNYEAQ (reference sequence). DNA for the CDR3: TGTGCCAGCAGCTCCGGGACAGGGGGCTACGAGCAGTACTTC. Its protein product is CASSSGTGGYEQYF.

The chain couples TRBV30 to TRBJ1-3; D ambiguous. Trimming took off 0 bases at V and 0 bases at J, with 24 bases between the two ends. The CDR3 is made up of 20 amino acids. Germline lookup yields CDR1 GTSNPN and CDR2 SVGIG (reference sequence). The CDR3, as DNA: TGTGCCTGGAGTGTAGGAAGGATTGTTGGCTCCTTGGGCTCTGGAAACACCATATATTTT. Its translation: CAWSVGRIVGSLGSGNTIYF.

The chain is built from TRBV7-8 and TRBJ1-2, with a tentative D call TRBD1 (5 bases). Germline lookup yields CDR1 SGHVS and CDR2 FQNEAQ. The CDR3 length is 13 residues. Trimming removed 6 bases from V and 4 bases from J, with 12 bases in between. CDR3 protein: CASSMGLGYGYTF. CDR3 in DNA: TGTGCCAGCAGTATGGGACTTGGCTATGGCTACACCTTC.

V usage is TRBV19 and J usage is TRBJ1-2; D call uncertain. Trimming took 6 bases from V and 6 from J, leaving 20 bases between them. The germline gives CDR1 LNHDA, CDR2 SQIVND (reference sequence). The CDR3 length is 15 residues. The CDR3 region is CASSTTVAKRDGYTF. In nucleotides, the CDR3 is TGTGCCAGTAGCACAACGGTGGCTAAGAGGGATGGCTACACCTTC.

The CDR3 DNA sequence: TGTGCCAGCAGCGATGAACTCCAGGGACCGTGGAACATTCAGTACTTC. Translation: CASSDELQGPWNIQYF. V usage is TRBV7-2 and J usage is TRBJ2-4, with D perhaps being TRBD1 or TRBD2 (5 bases each). There are 16 residues in the CDR3. Germline loops: CDR1 SGHTA, CDR2 FQGNSA. The ends were cut back, 5 bases at V and 7 bases at J, with 21 bases in the middle.